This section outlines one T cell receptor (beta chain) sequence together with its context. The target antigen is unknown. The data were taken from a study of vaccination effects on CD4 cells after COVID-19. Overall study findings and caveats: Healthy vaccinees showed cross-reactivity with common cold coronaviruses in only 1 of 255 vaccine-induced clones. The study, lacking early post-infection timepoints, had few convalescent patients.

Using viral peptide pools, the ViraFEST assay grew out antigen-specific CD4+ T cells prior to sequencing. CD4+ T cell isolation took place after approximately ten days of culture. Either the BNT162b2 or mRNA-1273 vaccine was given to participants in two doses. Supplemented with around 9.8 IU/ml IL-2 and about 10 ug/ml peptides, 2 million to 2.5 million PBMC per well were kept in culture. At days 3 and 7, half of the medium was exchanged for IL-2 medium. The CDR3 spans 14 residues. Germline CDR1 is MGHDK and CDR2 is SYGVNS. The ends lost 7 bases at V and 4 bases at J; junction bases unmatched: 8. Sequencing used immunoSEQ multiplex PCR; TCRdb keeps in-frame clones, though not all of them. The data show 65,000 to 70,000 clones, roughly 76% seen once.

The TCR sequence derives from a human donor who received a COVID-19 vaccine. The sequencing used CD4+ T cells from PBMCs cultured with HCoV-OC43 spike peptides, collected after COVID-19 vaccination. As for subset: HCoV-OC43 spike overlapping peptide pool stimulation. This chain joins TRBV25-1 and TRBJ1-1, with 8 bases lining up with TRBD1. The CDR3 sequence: CASTPPDRGTEAFF. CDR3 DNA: TGTGCCAGCACACCACCAGACAGGGGCACTGAAGCTTTCTTT. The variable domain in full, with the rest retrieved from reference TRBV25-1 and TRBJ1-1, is EADIYQTPRYLVIGTGKKITLECSQTMGHDKMYWYQQDPGMELHLIHYSYGVNSTEKGDLSSESTVSRIRTEHFPLTLESARPSHTSQYLCASTPPDRGTEAFFGQGTRLTVV.